This is a list of T cell receptor beta chains from one sample in a study of shared clonotypes between healthy human individuals. Assay: immunoSEQ multiplex PCR; the TCRdb copy retains only in-frame clones and omits some. The sample holds over 300,000 clones, around 86% seen once. The sequencing input was memory CD8+ T cells sorted from blood. Source of these receptors: a man aged 18 to 29 in good health. CDR3s include the opening cysteine and the closing phenylalanine or tryptophan.

v_gene | len | CDR3aa
TRBV7-2 | 16 | CASSLAGQWSSYEQYF
TRBV27 | 17 | CASSLCPPGECQETQYF
TRBV29-1 | 15 | CSVEFFGTGGTEAFF
TRBV4-3 | 15 | CASSLYRDRLYGYTF
TRBV6-5 | 14 | CASSYDGSQGEQFF
TRBV11-2 | 18 | CASSLSPWLESNTGELFF
TRBV6-4 | 15 | CASSDGTSGTDTQYF
TRBV28 | 18 | CASSLRPGGKRMTDTQYF
TRBV25-1 | 13 | CASSNTIGQPQHF
TRBV16 | 13 | CASSPGRNTEAFF
TRBV5-6 | 14 | CASSFIILTGELFF
TRBV4-2 | 15 | CASSQASGDGETQYF
TRBV7-2 | 14 | CASSPPGPHNEQFF
TRBV5-6 | 17 | CASSIGGSLLDNQPQHF
TRBV28 | 12 | CASKSYGNEQFF
TRBV4-3 | 16 | CASSQGLAAYKNIQYF
TRBV30 | 12 | CAWSEGNQPQHF
TRBV18 | 15 | CASSPRGQGRETQYF
TRBV28 | 12 | CASSSWGYEQYF
TRBV7-6 | 15 | CASSPSGEGSYGYTF
TRBV15 | 14 | CATSSDRGAYEQYF
TRBV6-5 | 15 | CASSKAGQTNYGYTF
TRBV28 | 13 | CASSPRGSTEAFF
TRBV27 | 17 | CASTKGVGPGVSYEQYF
TRBV29-1 | 13 | CSVLLGGPDTQYF
TRBV27 | 17 | CASSLLAGSYTTDTQYF
TRBV29-1 | 18 | CSVDWGALAGKTYNEQFF
TRBV6-1 | 13 | CASRPGPSYEQYF
TRBV7-9 | 19 | CASSLPNSLALANTGELFF
TRBV11-1 | 17 | CASSFPFGGSSTDTQYF
TRBV27 | 14 | CASSPIPVGNEQFF
TRBV27 | 13 | CASSFRGSYEQYF
TRBV9 | 16 | CASSAYRGLGTDTQYF
TRBV27 | 15 | CASSLGPLPSYEQYF
TRBV10-3 | 14 | CAIVSRADGDGYTF
TRBV2 | 16 | CASRGGTGASTDTQYF
TRBV7-8 | 14 | CASSSPGAGNTIYF
TRBV5-6 | 15 | CASSLGRGTTYEQYF
TRBV6-1 | 15 | CASSDLAGGPNIQYF
TRBV25-1 | 15 | CASSVRGPLGYEQYF
TRBV2 | 14 | CASPGRRGQETQYF
TRBV4-3 | 16 | CASSWSSQARDYEQYF
TRBV28 | 14 | CASSWTGGTDTQYF
TRBV10-3 | 16 | CAISDLPTGAVGGYTF
TRBV9 | 15 | CASSVELAGTGELFF
TRBV29-1 | 12 | CSVDSGTHEQYF
TRBV13 | 19 | CASSLGLSFGGSYNSPLHF
TRBV7-8 | 15 | CASSTHGPVGYEQYF
TRBV30 | 13 | CAWSVGAGAEAFF
TRBV27 | 15 | CASSLKGAPTYEQYF
TRBV30 | 12 | CAWSEGQSPQHF
TRBV7-9 | 15 | CASSPQTGTSYEQYF
TRBV5-8 | 14 | CASSFGKNTGELFF